This T cell receptor (beta chain) emerged from a study of human T cells and chemical hapten exposure. General observations from the study: Expanded TCRs created a significantly greater count of big CDR3 similarity clusters than controls did.

Time point noted: patch test 1, 2 weeks after DPC sensitization. Treatment denoted: therapeutic diphenylcyclopropenone sensitization with weekly scalp DPC. This clonotype has a handful of counts. Its matching antigen is unknown. In the original analysis: Counting gave a median of around 100,000 TCRs per sample, with values ranging from roughly 20,000 to 750,000. TCRdb ran MiXCR on the RACE reads and lists one entry per CDR3 protein. The V and J calls reflect TCRdb's pipeline rather than the authors' work. The sample records around 75,000 distinct CDR3 sequences, roughly 10% being singletons. The sequenced sample was whole blood, obtained in connection with sensitization to the hapten diphenylcyclopropenone (DPC). This sequence originates from a woman aged 60-75 years with alopecia areata. Some clones in this sample may be carry-over from other donors' samples.

CDR3: CASSVAHGRGLSGNTIYF. The CDR3 DNA reads as TGTGCCAGCAGCGTAGCGCATGGGAGGGGACTGTCCGGAAACACCATATATTTT. J is TRBJ1-3 and V is TRBV9; tentative D call: TRBD1 (5 bases). Germline V lookup: CDR1 SGDLS, CDR2 YYNGEE. This CDR3 region has 18 residues. The V end lost 0 bases, the J end lost 4 bases, and 20 bases lay between the germline ends. Full variable domain (outside the CDR3, taken from reference TRBV9 and TRBJ1-3): DSGVTQTPKHLITATGQRVTLRCSPRSGDLSVYWYQQSLDQGLQFLIQYYNGEERAKGNILERFSAQQFPDLHSELNLSSLELGDSALYFCASSVAHGRGLSGNTIYFGEGSWLTVV.